This T cell receptor beta chain was captured in a study of shared clonotypes between healthy human individuals. At deep level, the assay was performed. Libraries were prepared by immunoSEQ multiplex PCR; TCRdb keeps only in-frame clonotypes and omits some of them. The data contain millions of clones, roughly 92% of them singletons. This CDR3 region has 17 residues. The V gene's germline CDR1 is LNHDA and CDR2 SQIVND (reference sequence). With 5 bases removed from V and 0 bases from J, the gap between germline ends came to 17 bases. This clone has only one observation. The sequence was collected from a man aged 18 to 29 in good health. The sequenced sample consisted of naive CD4+ T cells sorted from blood. Subset reported: CD45RA+ positively selected. This rearrangement joins TRBV19 to TRBJ2-1, with D perhaps matching TRBD1 (5 bases). The CDR3 region has the DNA TGTGCCAGTAGTCCGCCGACAGCCCTGAGCTCCTACAATGAGCAGTTCTTC. It specifies CASSPPTALSSYNEQFF.